This record covers a single T cell receptor beta chain. The target antigen is unknown. The data were produced by immunoSEQ multiplex PCR, yet TCRdb's version contains in-frame clones alone and is incomplete. Of approximately 700,000 clones listed, roughly 73% are singletons. Trimming stripped 3 bases from V and 5 bases from J, with 17 bases between. CDR1 KGHSH and CDR2 LQKENI come from the germline V gene. The CDR3 is 15 residues long. These data belong to a study of shared clonotypes between healthy human individuals. Study summary: The composition of the donors was a couple of women and three men aged 18 to 49.

Regarding the study as a whole: Clonotypes which were not shared had lower generation probabilities than clonotypes that all four donors shared.

Sequenced material: memory CD4+ T cells sorted from blood. Sample subset: CD45RA-negative fraction. This clonotype was sampled from a woman in her twenties or thirties in good health. The chain has TRBV18 and TRBJ2-7; a weak D match, TRBD1 (5 bases). CDR3 protein: CASSPHNQGSNEQYF. For the CDR3, the DNA is TGTGCCAGCTCACCCCATAACCAGGGAAGCAACGAGCAGTACTTC. Full variable domain (remainder filled in from reference TRBV18 and TRBJ2-7): NAGVMQNPRHLVRRRGQEARLRCSPMKGHSHVYWYRQLPEEGLKFMVYLQKENIIDESGMPKERFSAEFPKEGPSILRIQQVVRGDSAAYFCASSPHNQGSNEQYFGPGTRLTVT.